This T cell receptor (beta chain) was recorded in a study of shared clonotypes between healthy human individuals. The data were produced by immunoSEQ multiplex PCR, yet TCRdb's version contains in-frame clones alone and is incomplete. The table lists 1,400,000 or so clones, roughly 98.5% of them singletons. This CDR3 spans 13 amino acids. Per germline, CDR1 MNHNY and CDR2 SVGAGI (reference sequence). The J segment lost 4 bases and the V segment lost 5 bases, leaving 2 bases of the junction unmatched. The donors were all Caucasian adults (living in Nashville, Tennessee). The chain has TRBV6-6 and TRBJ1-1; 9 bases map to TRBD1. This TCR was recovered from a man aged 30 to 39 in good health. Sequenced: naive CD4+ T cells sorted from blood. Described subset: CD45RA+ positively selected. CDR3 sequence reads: CASSKTGGTEAFF. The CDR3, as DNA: TGTGCCAGCAGTAAGACAGGGGGCACTGAAGCTTTCTTT.